This T cell receptor beta chain is drawn from a study of T cells after yellow fever vaccination. Study results and limitations: It was a small share of clonotypes that appeared in both CD4 and CD8 compartments. The bulk population could contribute abundant contaminating clonotypes to FACS-sorted repertoires. Post-booster repertoires contained most primary-vaccination clones again (about 95% CD4, about 90% CD8).

Using its own MiXCR run on the 5' RACE reads, TCRdb lists one record per CDR3 protein. This repertoire shows about 170,000 distinct CDR3 sequences, approximately 10% found once; its top ten account for approximately 34%. The CDR3 is made up of 14 amino acids. Unmatched junction bases numbered 2, after V lost 7 bases and J lost 0 bases. The germline CDR1 and CDR2 sequences are KGHDR and SFDVKD. A note on this clonotype: The antigen is not known.

Sequencing was performed on CD8+ T cells sorted from PBMCs, taken 15 days after the yellow fever booster vaccination. The clonotype comes from a man between 18 and 29 years old who received the YFV17D yellow fever vaccine. The chain joins TRBV24-1 to TRBJ2-3, with TRBD1 matching over 8 bases. DNA for the CDR3: TGTGCCACCAGAGGACAGGGTAGCACAGATACGCAGTATTTT. Its translation: CATRGQGSTDTQYF.